Below are 10 T cell receptor beta chains sequenced from a single sample in a study of blood T cell repertoires in COVID-19. Generated by immunoSEQ multiplex PCR, the TCRdb table keeps only in-frame clones and is missing some. The table includes under 300,000 clones, 85% to 90% detected once. The sample consisted of peripheral blood. The receptor set was obtained from a middle-aged woman with acute or convalescent COVID-19.

As for this clone: Other DNA sequences in the sample encode the same CDR3. The chain has TRBV6-5 and TRBJ1-2; 9 bases align to TRBD1. CDR3 size: 14 residues. Germline V lookup: CDR1 MNHEY, CDR2 SVGAGI. After removal of 5 bases from V and 4 bases from J, the junction contained 5 bases not matched to a gene. CDR3 sequence (DNA): TGTGCCAGCAGTCGGGACAGGGCGGGCTATGGCTACACCTTC. Protein: CASSRDRAGYGYTF.

The chain employs TRBV5-8 and TRBJ2-7, with D maybe TRBD2 (5 bases). CDR3 length: 12 residues. Deletions cut 4 bases from V and 7 bases from J, with 12 bases between. Germline V gene sequence: CDR1 SGHTS, CDR2 YDEGEE. The CDR3 here is CASSLLTGEQYV. The CDR3 DNA is TGTGCCAGCAGCCTACTGACGGGGGAGCAGTACGTC.

The V call is TRBV2, the J call TRBJ1-1; possible D gene TRBD1, 5 bases. This CDR3 region has 16 residues. Germline lookup yields CDR1 SNHLY and CDR2 FYNNEI. V was shortened by 6 bases and J by 0 bases, with 17 bases between the two germline ends. The CDR3 reads CASRRDRSHMNTEAFF. As DNA, the CDR3 is TGTGCCAGCAGACGCGACAGATCCCACATGAACACTGAAGCTTTCTTT.

The chain couples TRBV3-1 (or the pseudogene TRBV3-2) to TRBJ1-5; 11 nucleotides line up with TRBD1. CDR3 length equals 15 residues. The V gene's germline CDR1 is LGHDT and CDR2 YNNKEL (reference sequence). J was trimmed by 5 bases and V by 1 base; bases with no gene match: 1. DNA of the CDR3: TGTGCCAGCAGCCAAGGGACAGGGGGCGATCAGCCCCAGCATTTT. Its protein product is CASSQGTGGDQPQHF.

The chain is built from TRBV6-5 and TRBJ2-5; D perhaps matches TRBD2 (6 bases). CDR3 length: 15 residues. Germline CDR1 reads MNHEY; CDR2 reads SVGAGI. Trimming removed 0 bases from V and 5 bases from J, with 13 bases in between. CDR3 in amino acids: CASSYSGGARETQYF. CDR3 DNA sequence: TGTGCCAGCAGTTACTCGGGCGGGGCGCGGGAGACCCAGTACTTC.

CDR3 DNA: TGCGCCAGCAGCTACGGACAGGGGGCATTAAATGAGCAGTTCTTC. Its translation is CASSYGQGALNEQFF. This chain links TRBV5-1 with TRBJ2-1; TRBD1 matches 11 bases. Germline loops: CDR1 SGHRS, CDR2 YFSETQ. The CDR3 length is 15 residues. The V and J ends lost 3 bases and 7 bases, in that order; junction bases with no gene match: 6.

CDR3 sequence: CASSIEGAGGRDTQYF. In DNA, the CDR3 is TGTGCCAGTAGTATAGAGGGAGCGGGGGGACGAGATACGCAGTATTTT. This sequence joins TRBV19 and TRBJ2-3; 9 bases are shared with TRBD2. V was pared by 0 bases and J by 5 bases, with 6 bases of the junction left unmatched. The CDR3 loop spans 16 amino acids. Germline values: CDR1 LNHDA, CDR2 SQIVND (reference sequence).

The chain combines TRBV7-8 with TRBJ1-3; 7 bases line up with TRBD1. Germline assignment: CDR1 SGHVS and CDR2 FQNEAQ. The CDR3 has 18 residues. J was trimmed by 2 bases and V by 1 base; bases with no gene match: 11. The chain's CDR3 is CASSLDFRQGRAGNTIYF. The CDR3 DNA is TGTGCCAGCAGCTTAGATTTTCGACAGGGAAGGGCTGGAAACACCATATATTTT.

The chain recombines TRBV7-2 with TRBJ1-2; D not resolved. The ends were cut back, 0 bases at V and 4 bases at J, with 12 bases in the middle. Germline CDR1 and CDR2: SGHTA and FQGNSA. This CDR3 comprises 15 residues. The CDR3 sequence: CASSLAGVGSYGYTF. The CDR3 region has the DNA TGTGCCAGCAGCTTAGCCGGGGTGGGTAGCTATGGCTACACCTTC.

The chain joins TRBV2 to TRBJ1-4, with D possibly matching TRBD1 (6 bases). The CDR3 runs 14 residues. Trimming cost V 7 bases and J 7 bases, with 16 bases left between them. Germline V gene data show CDR1 as SNHLY and CDR2 as FYNNEI. The CDR3 sequence: CASNNQGRGEKLFF. CDR3 nucleotides: TGTGCCAGCAATAATCAGGGGAGAGGTGAAAAACTGTTTTTT.